Below are 18 T cell receptor beta chains sequenced from a single sample in a study of T cell responses to AZD1222 COVID-19 vaccine. Clones were sequenced by immunoSEQ multiplex PCR, and TCRdb holds only the in-frame ones, with some missing. The data contain under 130,000 clones, 91% of them singletons. The sample consisted of peripheral blood, taken on day 0 of AZD1222 vaccination. These receptors all come from an adult in good health.

The genes are TRBV7-8 and TRBJ2-1; D may correspond to TRBD1 or TRBD2 (6 bases each). CDR3 length equals 18 residues. Trimming removed 5 bases from V and 9 bases from J, with 29 bases in between. CDR1 and CDR2 from the germline V gene are SGHVS and FQNEAQ. CDR3 nucleotides: TGTGCCAGCAGCCTCCGCCGTAGGGGGAGCGGTCAGGAGGGTGAGCAGTTCTTC. It encodes CASSLRRRGSGQEGEQFF.

The V gene is TRBV3-1 (or the pseudogene TRBV3-2), the J gene TRBJ1-1; no firm D call. Trimming removed 1 base from V and 4 bases from J, with 7 bases in between. CDR3 length: 13 residues. Per the germline V gene, CDR1 is LGHDT and CDR2 is YNNKEL (reference sequence). In DNA, the CDR3 is TGTGCCAGCAGCCAAGTGGTCGGCACTGAAGCTTTCTTT. Its translation: CASSQVVGTEAFF.

The CDR3 region is CASSFAGGYEQYF. CDR3 nucleotides: TGTGCCAGCAGTTTCGCAGGGGGCTACGAGCAGTACTTC. The V gene is TRBV27, the J gene TRBJ2-7; TRBD1 aligns across 7 bases. The CDR3 loop spans 13 amino acids. The germline CDR1 and CDR2 sequences are MNHEY and SMNVEV (reference sequence). J was trimmed by 3 bases and V by 3 bases; bases with no gene match: 2.

This chain connects TRBV24-1 to TRBJ1-2; TRBD1 is a possible D gene (5 bases). Trimming cost V 4 bases and J 8 bases, with 7 bases left between them. The CDR3 extends over 11 amino acids. CDR1 KGHDR and CDR2 SFDVKD come from the germline V gene. CDR3 protein: CATSEGPGYTF. CDR3 nucleotides: TGTGCCACCAGTGAGGGACCGGGCTACACCTTC.

A few counts support this clone. V is TRBV28 and J is TRBJ2-1; a possible D gene is TRBD1 (5 bases). Germline assignment: CDR1 MDHEN and CDR2 SYDVKM. Trimming took off 5 bases at V and 9 bases at J, with 8 bases between the two ends. The CDR3 length is 11 residues. The CDR3 DNA reads as TGTGCCAGCAGTCAGGGTACTGAGCAGTTCTTC. Residues: CASSQGTEQFF.

The chain is built from TRBV27 and TRBJ1-6; TRBD1 aligns across 9 bases. This CDR3 spans 19 amino acids. CDR1 is MNHEY, CDR2 SMNVEV, per germline (reference sequence). The junction had 18 bases not matched to a gene; V was cut back by 5 bases and J by 7 bases. The CDR3 region is CASSPQLIGTGSPNSPLHF. Here the CDR3 DNA reads TGTGCCAGCAGTCCCCAACTAATCGGGACAGGGTCTCCGAATTCACCCCTCCACTTT.

V is TRBV6-6 and J is TRBJ2-2, with D possibly being TRBD1 (5 bases). This CDR3 comprises 15 residues. V shed 6 bases and J shed 3 bases, with 14 bases lying between them. Per the germline V gene, CDR1 is MNHNY and CDR2 is SVGAGI (reference sequence). In nucleotides, the CDR3 is TGTGCCAGCAGCCGACAGATGAAGGACACCGGGGAGCTGTTTTTT. As protein: CASSRQMKDTGELFF.

The chain is built from TRBV27 and TRBJ2-3; D might be TRBD2 (6 bases). V gave up 2 bases and J gave up 5 bases, with 20 bases separating them. The CDR3 runs to 17 residues. In germline, CDR1 is MNHEY, CDR2 SMNVEV (reference sequence). The CDR3 coding sequence is TGTGCCAGCAGTTTAACCTGGGCGGGGCCAAGTGAAGATACGCAGTATTTT. Amino acid sequence: CASSLTWAGPSEDTQYF.

This clone was observed once. This chain uses TRBV7-2 with TRBJ2-7, with 7 bases that match TRBD2. The CDR3 length is 14 residues. Germline V gives CDR1 SGHTA, CDR2 FQGNSA. V lost 3 bases to trimming and J lost 3 bases; unmatched junction nucleotides: 5. The CDR3 spells CASSLVLADYEQYF. CDR3 nucleotides: TGTGCCAGCAGCTTGGTTCTAGCGGACTACGAGCAGTACTTC.

J is TRBJ1-3 and V is TRBV14; no firm D call. With 3 bases removed from V and 4 bases from J, the gap between germline ends came to 10 bases. Germline V gene lookup returns CDR1 SGHDN and CDR2 FVKESK. CDR3 length: 14 residues. CDR3 amino acids: CASSQLAGGNTIYF. The CDR3, as DNA: TGTGCCAGCAGCCAGCTGGCGGGAGGAAACACCATATATTTT.

The V gene is TRBV9, the J gene TRBJ1-6; the match to TRBD1 covers 9 bases. The CDR3 length is 15 residues. J gave up 7 bases and V 3 bases, and 5 bases lay outside the gene matches. Per germline, CDR1 SGDLS and CDR2 YYNGEE. DNA of the CDR3: TGTGCCAGCAGCGCACCCGGGACAGGGAATTCACCCCTCCACTTT. It encodes CASSAPGTGNSPLHF.

The V gene is TRBV6-1, the J gene TRBJ2-7; 11 bases match TRBD2. CDR1 and CDR2 (germline): MNHNS, SASEGT. With 3 bases clipped from V and 5 bases from J, the junction kept 6 bases outside the gene matches. CDR3 size: 15 residues. Here the CDR3 reads CASSETLAGAHEQYF. The CDR3 DNA is TGTGCCAGCAGTGAGACACTAGCGGGAGCGCACGAGCAGTACTTC.

This clone came up once. This rearrangement joins TRBV2 to TRBJ1-5; D uncertain. There are 13 residues in the CDR3. V was cut by 0 bases and J by 4 bases, with 4 bases left in between. Germline V gene data show CDR1 as SNHLY and CDR2 as FYNNEI. The chain's CDR3 is CASSEAGNQPQHF. The CDR3 region has the DNA TGTGCCAGCAGTGAAGCAGGGAATCAGCCCCAGCATTTT.

J is TRBJ1-1 and V is TRBV4-1; D gene unclear. From germline, CDR1 is MGHRA and CDR2 YSYEKL. The CDR3 is 15 residues long. V was clipped by 4 bases and J by 4 bases, with 16 bases between them. The CDR3 DNA is TGCGCCAGCAGCCTAACGACAAGCTTGGGCACTGAAGCTTTCTTT. This translates into CASSLTTSLGTEAFF.

This chain links TRBV15 with TRBJ1-5, with TRBD1 matching over 7 bases. V lost 0 bases to trimming and J lost 4 bases; unmatched junction nucleotides: 3. The V gene's germline CDR1 is LNHNV and CDR2 YYDKDF (reference sequence). The CDR3 totals 15 residues. CDR3 protein: CATSRDQGGNQPQHF. The CDR3 DNA follows: TGTGCCACCAGCAGAGATCAGGGGGGTAATCAGCCCCAGCATTTT.

The chain links TRBV4-2 to TRBJ1-2, with TRBD1 matching 11 bases. The CDR3 length is 16 residues. The ends lost 1 base at V and 5 bases at J; junction bases unmatched: 6. Germline values: CDR1 LGHNA, CDR2 YNFKEQ. The CDR3 protein is CASSQAGDRGTYGYTF. The CDR3 nucleotides read TGTGCCAGCAGCCAAGCGGGGGACAGGGGGACATATGGCTACACCTTC.

The chain carries TRBV3-1 (or the pseudogene TRBV3-2) and TRBJ1-4, with D unresolved. The ends were cut back, 4 bases at V and 11 bases at J, with 8 bases in the middle. The CDR3 sequence is 11 residues long. Germline CDR1 and CDR2: LGHDT and YNNKEL (reference sequence). The CDR3 here is CASSRRLKLFF. The CDR3 DNA reads as TGTGCCAGCAGCCGCAGACTTAAACTGTTTTTT.

The chain uses TRBV5-1 and TRBJ1-5; 7 positions match TRBD1. CDR1 and CDR2 (germline): SGHRS, YFSETQ. Trimming at V came to 4 bases and at J to 3 bases, leaving 10 bases not matched to a gene. The length of the CDR3 is 16 residues. The CDR3 coding sequence is TGCGCCAGCAGCCCCGGGACAGAGAGTTTCAATCAGCCCCAGCATTTT. This encodes CASSPGTESFNQPQHF. Full variable domain (outside the CDR3, taken from reference TRBV5-1 and TRBJ1-5): KAGVTQTPRYLIKTRGQQVTLSCSPISGHRSVSWYQQTPGQGLQFLFEYFSETQRNKGNFPGRFSGRQFSNSRSEMNVSTLELGDSALYLCASSPGTESFNQPQHFGDGTRLSIL.